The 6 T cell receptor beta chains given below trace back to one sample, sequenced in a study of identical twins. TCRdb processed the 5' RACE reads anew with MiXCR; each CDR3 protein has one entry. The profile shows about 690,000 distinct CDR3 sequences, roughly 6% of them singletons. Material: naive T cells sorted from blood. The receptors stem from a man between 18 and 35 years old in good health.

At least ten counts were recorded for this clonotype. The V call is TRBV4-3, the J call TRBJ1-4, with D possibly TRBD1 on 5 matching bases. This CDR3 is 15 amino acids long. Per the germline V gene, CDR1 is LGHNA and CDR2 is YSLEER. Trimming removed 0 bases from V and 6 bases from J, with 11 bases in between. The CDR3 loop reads CASSQEGGDYEKLFF. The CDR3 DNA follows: TGCGCCAGCAGCCAAGAGGGAGGGGATTATGAAAAACTGTTTTTT.

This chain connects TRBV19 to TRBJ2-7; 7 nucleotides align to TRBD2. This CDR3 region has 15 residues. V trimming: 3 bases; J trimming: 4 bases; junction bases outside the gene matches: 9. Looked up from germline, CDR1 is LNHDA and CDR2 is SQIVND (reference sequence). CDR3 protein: CASSIHMGGRYEQYV. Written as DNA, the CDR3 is TGTGCCAGTAGTATTCACATGGGAGGGAGGTACGAGCAGTACGTC.

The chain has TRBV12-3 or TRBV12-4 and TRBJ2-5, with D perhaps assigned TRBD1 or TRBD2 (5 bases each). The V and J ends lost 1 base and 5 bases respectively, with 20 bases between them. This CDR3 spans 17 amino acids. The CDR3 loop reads CASSLVPRGVGKETQYF. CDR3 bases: TGTGCCAGCAGTTTAGTCCCTAGGGGAGTAGGAAAGGAGACCCAGTACTTC.

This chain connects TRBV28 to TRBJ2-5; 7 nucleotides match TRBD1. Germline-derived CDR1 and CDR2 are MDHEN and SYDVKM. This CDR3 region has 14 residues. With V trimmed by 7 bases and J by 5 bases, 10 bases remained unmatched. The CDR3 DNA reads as TGTGCCAGCAAGGGGGCAGCCCGAGGGGAGACCCAGTACTTC. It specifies CASKGAARGETQYF.

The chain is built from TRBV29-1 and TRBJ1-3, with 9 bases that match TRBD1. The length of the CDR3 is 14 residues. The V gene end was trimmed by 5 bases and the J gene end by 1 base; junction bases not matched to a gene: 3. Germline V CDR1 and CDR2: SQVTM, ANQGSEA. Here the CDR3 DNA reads TGCAGCGTTTCGACAGGGGGTTCTGGAAACACCATATATTTT. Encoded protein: CSVSTGGSGNTIYF.

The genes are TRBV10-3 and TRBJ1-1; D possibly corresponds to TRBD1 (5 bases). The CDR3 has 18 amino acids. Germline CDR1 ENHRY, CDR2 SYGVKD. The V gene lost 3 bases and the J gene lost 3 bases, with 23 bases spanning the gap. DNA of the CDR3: TGTGCCATCAGTGAAATCGGGCGTCGCCTCAAAGGGGACACTGAAGCTTTCTTT. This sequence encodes CAISEIGRRLKGDTEAFF.